This section outlines one T cell receptor beta chain sequence together with its context. Repertoires were generated with immunoSEQ multiplex PCR, while TCRdb's copy carries only in-frame clones and drops some. The sample records fewer than 110,000 clones, about 89% being singletons. The data were taken from a study of blood T cell repertoires in COVID-19. Study-wide context: Acute-phase and convalescent COVID-19 samples originated in the United States, Italy and Spain. Sample material is recorded as cDNA or gDNA derived from T cells, B-cell-depleted T cells, or PBMCs.

V dropped 5 bases and J dropped 2 bases, with 13 bases sitting between them. The CDR3 spans 16 residues. The germline V gene has CDR1 SGHAT and CDR2 FQNNGV. This clonotype was obtained from a man in his forties with active or convalescent COVID-19. This chain uses TRBV11-2 with TRBJ2-6; TRBD2 is a possible D gene (6 bases). Sequenced input: peripheral blood. The CDR3 bases are TGTGCCAGCAGCCCGGGTTTAGCGGCTGGGGCCAACGTCCTGACTTTC. Translating it yields CASSPGLAAGANVLTF.